This T cell receptor beta chain was captured in a study of cytomegalovirus exposure and HLA in healthy donors. Overall study findings and caveats: Follow-up analysis later connected one missense variant in DCLRE1C with trimming of TCR beta V- and J-genes.

On this clone itself: The antigen remains unidentified.

The V and J ends lost 7 bases and 0 bases respectively, with 12 bases between them. The germline gives CDR1 MNHNY, CDR2 SVGAGI (reference sequence). The CDR3 length is 15 residues. 13 Jbeta primers and 60 Vbeta primers were used for the PCR. Profiling relied on immunoSEQ multiplex PCR, and the TCRdb table lists in-frame clones only, not all of them. The data hold 200,000 or so clones, with approximately 82% observed a single time. The chain recombines TRBV6-6 with TRBJ1-4; TRBD1 might be the D (6 bases). Sequencing was performed on PBMCs. This TCR came from a woman under 30 in good health and CMV-seropositive. The CDR3 reads CASKGVSTTNEKLFF. DNA for the CDR3: TGTGCCAGCAAGGGGGTCAGCACAACTAATGAAAAACTGTTTTTT.